The 28 T cell receptor beta chains below all came from one sample that was sequenced in a study of T cell responses to AZD1222 COVID-19 vaccine. Assay used: immunoSEQ multiplex PCR; TCRdb lists only in-frame clones, some missing. The table includes roughly 97,000 clones, over 90% detected once. The sequenced sample was peripheral blood, obtained on day 0 of AZD1222 vaccination. These receptors were obtained from an adult in good health.

This clone is a singleton in its sample. The chain recombines TRBV18 with TRBJ2-3; D possibly corresponds to TRBD1 (6 bases). V lost 0 bases to trimming and J lost 3 bases, with 10 bases between them. The CDR3 extends over 15 amino acids. The germline V gene encodes CDR1 KGHSH and CDR2 LQKENI. As DNA, the CDR3 is TGTGCCAGCTCACCACCGGGCAGGGGAACAGATACGCAGTATTTT. It codes for CASSPPGRGTDTQYF.

This rearrangement joins TRBV5-5 to TRBJ2-2, with a weak D call TRBD2 (6 bases). The V and J ends lost 2 bases and 3 bases respectively, with 14 bases between them. Germline CDR1 and CDR2: SGHKS and YYEKEE (reference sequence). The length of the CDR3 is 16 residues. CDR3 amino acids: CASSFRGGVYTGELFF. DNA of the CDR3: TGTGCCAGCAGCTTCCGAGGAGGGGTATACACCGGGGAGCTGTTTTTT.

The chain couples TRBV4-1 to TRBJ1-1; D call uncertain. V was trimmed by 5 bases and J by 1 base, leaving 8 bases between them. This CDR3 is 13 amino acids long. Germline V gene data show CDR1 as MGHRA and CDR2 as YSYEKL. The CDR3 bases are TGCGCCAGCAGCTCCCGGCGGAACACTGAAGCTTTCTTT. Translated: CASSSRRNTEAFF.

The gene calls are TRBV18 and TRBJ2-2; 7 bases line up with TRBD1. The CDR3 totals 15 residues. CDR1 and CDR2 from the germline V gene are KGHSH and LQKENI. J lost 4 bases, V lost 3 bases, and 5 bases had no gene match. CDR3 in amino acids: CASSPTGAGTGELFF. CDR3 in DNA: TGTGCCAGCTCACCCACAGGGGCTGGCACCGGGGAGCTGTTTTTT.

The chain uses TRBV15 and TRBJ2-3, with a weak D call TRBD2 (5 bases). The V gene's germline CDR1 is LNHNV and CDR2 YYDKDF (reference sequence). The V end was cut by 1 base, the J end by 0 bases, with 11 bases between. This CDR3 has 16 residues. DNA for the CDR3: TGTGCCACCAGCAGAGGTCTAGCTTCTAGCACAGATACGCAGTATTTT. Protein: CATSRGLASSTDTQYF.

The chain recombines TRBV7-8 with TRBJ2-1, with 13 bases lining up with TRBD2. Unmatched junction bases numbered 5, after V lost 4 bases and J lost 2 bases. The CDR3 covers 17 residues. Germline V gene data show CDR1 as SGHVS and CDR2 as FQNEAQ. The chain's CDR3 is CASSSRTSGSAYNEQFF. The DNA for the CDR3 is TGTGCCAGCAGCTCACGGACTAGCGGGAGTGCCTACAATGAGCAGTTCTTC.

This clone was recorded a few times. Here the CDR3 DNA reads TGCGCCAGCAGCTTGTCCCCGACTAACTATGGCTACACCTTC. Encoded protein: CASSLSPTNYGYTF. The chain carries TRBV5-1 and TRBJ1-2, with D hard to call. Trimming left V 1 base short and J 0 bases short, with 7 bases between. CDR3 length: 14 residues. The germline gives CDR1 SGHRS, CDR2 YFSETQ.

Concerning this clone itself: The sample holds other DNA sequences that translate to the same CDR3. The chain employs TRBV19 and TRBJ2-6; D remains ambiguous. The germline V and J ends were trimmed by 1 base and 0 bases, with 4 bases remaining between them. The CDR3 runs to 15 residues. Per the germline V gene, CDR1 is LNHDA and CDR2 is SQIVND (reference sequence). DNA of the CDR3: TGTGCCAGTAGTATAGGGGGCTCTGGGGCCAACGTCCTGACTTTC. This encodes CASSIGGSGANVLTF.

This chain links TRBV6-5 with TRBJ1-2, with a possible D match to TRBD1 (5 bases). V lost 5 bases, J lost 5 bases, and 15 bases lay in between. The CDR3 length is 14 residues. Germline values: CDR1 MNHEY, CDR2 SVGAGI. The CDR3 here is CASSRGTELYGYTF. The CDR3 DNA sequence: TGTGCCAGCAGTCGGGGGACGGAGCTTTATGGCTACACCTTC.

This rearrangement joins TRBV2 to TRBJ2-3, with D perhaps given as TRBD1 or TRBD2 (5 bases each). Germline CDR1 reads SNHLY; CDR2 reads FYNNEI. The CDR3 runs to 13 residues. V lost 6 bases to trimming and J lost 3 bases, with 10 bases between them. The CDR3 region has the DNA TGTGCCAGCAGAGGGAGACAGACAGATACGCAGTATTTT. This codes for CASRGRQTDTQYF.

The chain joins TRBV6-5 to TRBJ2-7; no definite D call. Deletions cut 2 bases from V and 3 bases from J, with 11 bases between. CDR1 and CDR2 from the germline V gene are MNHEY and SVGAGI. The CDR3 sequence is 14 residues long. The CDR3 DNA sequence: TGTGCCAGCAGTTACGCGACTCTCCGCTACGAGCAGTACTTC. This translates into CASSYATLRYEQYF.

The chain is built from TRBV19 and TRBJ1-2; D is unresolved. The CDR3 has 14 amino acids. V lost 4 bases and J lost 4, with 13 bases in between. CDR1 LNHDA and CDR2 SQIVND come from the germline V gene (reference sequence). CDR3 in amino acids: CASSTWEVFYGYTF. The CDR3 DNA follows: TGTGCCAGTAGTACCTGGGAGGTCTTCTATGGCTACACCTTC. The variable domain in full, with the rest retrieved from reference TRBV19 and TRBJ1-2, is DGGITQSPKYLFRKEGQNVTLSCEQNLNHDAMYWYRQDPGQGLRLIYYSQIVNDFQKGDIAEGYSVSREKKESFPLTVTSAQKNPTAFYLCASSTWEVFYGYTFGSGTRLTVV.

The V and J genes are TRBV5-1 and TRBJ1-4; maybe TRBD1 (5 bases). The CDR3 sequence is 14 residues long. Deletions cut 7 bases from V and 10 bases from J, with 20 bases between. Germline V gene data show CDR1 as SGHRS and CDR2 as YFSETQ. The CDR3 bases are TGCGCCAGCGGACTCCACACTGGGGACGCAAAACTGTTTTTT. This translates into CASGLHTGDAKLFF.

The rearrangement uses TRBV7-2 and TRBJ2-7; TRBD2 aligns across 7 bases. Germline CDR1 and CDR2: SGHTA and FQGNSA. J was trimmed by 0 bases and V by 5 bases; bases with no gene match: 7. The CDR3 spans 15 residues. The CDR3, as DNA: TGTGCCAGCAGCCCTGCTGGCGGGAGCTCCTACGAGCAGTACTTC. It codes for CASSPAGGSSYEQYF.

The chain carries TRBV6-5 and TRBJ1-2, with a weak D call TRBD1 (5 bases). Germline V gene sequence: CDR1 MNHEY, CDR2 SVGAGI. Trimming removed 7 bases from V and 5 bases from J, with 17 bases in between. The CDR3 is made up of 14 amino acids. This CDR3 is CASNSQGGGYGYTF. The CDR3, as DNA: TGTGCCAGCAATTCCCAGGGAGGAGGATATGGCTACACCTTC.

The genes are TRBV9 and TRBJ1-4; no definite D call. This CDR3 is 15 amino acids long. Trimming removed 1 base at V and 4 bases at J, with 11 bases between. Looked up from germline, CDR1 is SGDLS and CDR2 is YYNGEE. CDR3 residues: CASSVSGRGNEKLFF. DNA for the CDR3: TGTGCCAGCAGCGTATCAGGACGTGGTAATGAAAAACTGTTTTTT.

The chain has TRBV28 and TRBJ2-1; D is perhaps TRBD1 or TRBD2 (5 bases each). Germline CDR1 is MDHEN and CDR2 is SYDVKM. Between the trimmed V and J ends, which lost 6 bases and 10 bases, there was a span of 10 bases. The CDR3 has 11 residues. The CDR3 bases are TGTGCCAGCAGCCCATGGGGGGAGCAGTTCTTC. It codes for CASSPWGEQFF.

This rearrangement joins TRBV7-9 to TRBJ2-7; TRBD2 matches at 7 bases. Germline values: CDR1 SEHNR, CDR2 FQNEAQ (reference sequence). After removal of 5 bases from V and 6 bases from J, the junction contained 10 bases not matched to a gene. The CDR3 runs to 14 residues. The CDR3 nucleotides read TGTGCCAGCAGCCGACCGGGAGGATCCGCCGAGCAGTACTTC. It specifies CASSRPGGSAEQYF.

The chain is built from TRBV4-1 and TRBJ2-7; no definite D call. The ends were cut back, 3 bases at V and 6 bases at J, with 18 bases in the middle. CDR3 length: 15 amino acids. Germline CDR1 reads MGHRA; CDR2 reads YSYEKL. In nucleotides, the CDR3 is TGCGCCAGCAGCCAGTGGACCTTCCCACAGACCGAGCAGTACTTC. Amino acids: CASSQWTFPQTEQYF.

The chain joins TRBV6-6 to TRBJ1-1; D ambiguous. The CDR3 has 13 amino acids. Germline V gives CDR1 MNHNY, CDR2 SVGAGI (reference sequence). V was trimmed by 8 bases and J by 1 base, leaving 11 bases between them. The CDR3 loop is CASCGLPNTEAFF. CDR3 nucleotides: TGTGCCAGCTGCGGGCTCCCGAACACTGAAGCTTTCTTT.

The chain couples TRBV27 to TRBJ2-1; TRBD2 is a possible D gene (6 bases). The V gene lost 7 bases and the J gene lost 9 bases, with 25 bases spanning the gap. The germline gives CDR1 MNHEY, CDR2 SMNVEV (reference sequence). This CDR3 region has 16 residues. The CDR3 nucleotides read TGTGCCAGCACCCCCACCCCGGGACTCCCCTACGTTGAGCAGTTCTTC. This gives the protein CASTPTPGLPYVEQFF.

This clone came up once. The chain has TRBV7-2 and TRBJ2-7, with 8 bases identical to TRBD2. The CDR3 runs to 15 residues. V lost 4 bases and J lost 1; bases outside the gene matches: 6. From germline, CDR1 is SGHTA and CDR2 FQGNSA. CDR3 residues: CASSSLAGSSYEQYF. DNA for the CDR3: TGTGCCAGCAGCTCATTAGCGGGAAGTTCCTACGAGCAGTACTTC.

The chain links TRBV2 to TRBJ2-7, with TRBD2 matching over 14 bases. CDR1 and CDR2 (germline): SNHLY, FYNNEI. The CDR3 length is 15 residues. V lost 6 bases to trimming and J lost 7 bases; unmatched junction nucleotides: 8. CDR3 in DNA: TGTGCCAGCAGCCAGGGACTAGCGGGAGAGAATGAGCAGTACTTC. It translates to CASSQGLAGENEQYF.

The chain links TRBV6-1 to TRBJ2-1; D is undetermined. This CDR3 has 12 residues. Trimming pared 3 bases from V and 9 bases from J, leaving 9 bases between. The germline gives CDR1 MNHNS, CDR2 SASEGT. The CDR3 DNA reads TGTGCCAGCAGTGAGGGGTGGGGTGAGCAGTTCTTC. This translates into CASSEGWGEQFF.

The V and J genes are TRBV27 and TRBJ1-2; weak D call: TRBD1 (6 bases). The V gene's germline CDR1 is MNHEY and CDR2 SMNVEV (reference sequence). Trimming removed 5 bases from V and 11 bases from J, with 21 bases in between. The CDR3 length is 14 residues. CDR3 bases: TGTGCCAGCAGTCCGTTCTACAGGGTTGGAGGTTACACCTTC. Encoded protein: CASSPFYRVGGYTF.

The chain uses TRBV6-5 and TRBJ2-1; D call uncertain. Trimming took 3 bases from V and 6 from J, leaving 12 bases between them. In germline, CDR1 is MNHEY, CDR2 SVGAGI. The CDR3 consists of 14 residues. The CDR3 sequence is CASSYNPYFNEQFF. The CDR3 DNA reads as TGTGCCAGCAGTTATAACCCCTATTTCAATGAGCAGTTCTTC.

The rearrangement joins TRBV30 to TRBJ2-7, with D tentatively TRBD2 (5 bases). This CDR3 comprises 11 residues. Germline CDR1 reads GTSNPN; CDR2 reads SVGIG (reference sequence). V was shortened by 5 bases and J by 3 bases, with 8 bases between the two germline ends. The CDR3 region has the DNA TGTGCCTGGGACGGGAACTACGAGCAGTACTTC. As protein: CAWDGNYEQYF.

V is TRBV7-2 and J is TRBJ2-7; D not certain. Germline V lookup: CDR1 SGHTA, CDR2 FQGNSA. The V end was cut by 0 bases, the J end by 5 bases, with 17 bases between. The CDR3 runs 16 residues. The CDR3 loop reads CASSLAASLGQNEQYF. CDR3 in DNA: TGTGCCAGCAGCTTAGCGGCAAGCCTCGGCCAGAACGAGCAGTACTTC. The full variable domain, with the rest looked up from reference TRBV7-2 and TRBJ2-7, is GAGVSQSPSNKVTEKGKDVELRCDPISGHTALYWYRQSLGQGLEFLIYFQGNSAPDKSGLPSDRFSAERTGGSVSTLTIQRTQQEDSAVYLCASSLAASLGQNEQYFGPGTRLTVT.